The present TCR beta chain was sequenced within a study of T cells in Graves' hyperthyroidism and ophthalmopathy. About this clonotype: Its specificity is not known.

The source of the PBMCs was over 8.5 ml of fresh peripheral blood. RNA transcripts provided the source from which TCR beta CDR3 regions were amplified. First-round RT-PCR targeting the TCR CDR3 was performed with the HTBI primer set. One entry per CDR3 protein, called by TCRdb with MiXCR from the multiplex PCR reads. The table includes a few hundred thousand distinct CDR3 sequences, 15% to 20% detected once. Germline assignment: CDR1 MDHEN and CDR2 SYDVKM. This CDR3 has 14 residues. Deletions cut 6 bases from V and 9 bases from J, with 20 bases between. Points from the study as a whole: Within blood appeared most thyroid clonotypes that had expanded above 0.001.

This chain joins TRBV28 and TRBJ2-5; the D gene could be TRBD1 or TRBD2 (6 bases each). Sequences were obtained from blood. The TCR was taken from a young woman with Graves' ophthalmopathy. CDR3 DNA sequence: TGTGCCAGCAGCTTGTTTATAGAGGGGGGCGCCCAGTACTTC. Its protein product is CASSLFIEGGAQYF.